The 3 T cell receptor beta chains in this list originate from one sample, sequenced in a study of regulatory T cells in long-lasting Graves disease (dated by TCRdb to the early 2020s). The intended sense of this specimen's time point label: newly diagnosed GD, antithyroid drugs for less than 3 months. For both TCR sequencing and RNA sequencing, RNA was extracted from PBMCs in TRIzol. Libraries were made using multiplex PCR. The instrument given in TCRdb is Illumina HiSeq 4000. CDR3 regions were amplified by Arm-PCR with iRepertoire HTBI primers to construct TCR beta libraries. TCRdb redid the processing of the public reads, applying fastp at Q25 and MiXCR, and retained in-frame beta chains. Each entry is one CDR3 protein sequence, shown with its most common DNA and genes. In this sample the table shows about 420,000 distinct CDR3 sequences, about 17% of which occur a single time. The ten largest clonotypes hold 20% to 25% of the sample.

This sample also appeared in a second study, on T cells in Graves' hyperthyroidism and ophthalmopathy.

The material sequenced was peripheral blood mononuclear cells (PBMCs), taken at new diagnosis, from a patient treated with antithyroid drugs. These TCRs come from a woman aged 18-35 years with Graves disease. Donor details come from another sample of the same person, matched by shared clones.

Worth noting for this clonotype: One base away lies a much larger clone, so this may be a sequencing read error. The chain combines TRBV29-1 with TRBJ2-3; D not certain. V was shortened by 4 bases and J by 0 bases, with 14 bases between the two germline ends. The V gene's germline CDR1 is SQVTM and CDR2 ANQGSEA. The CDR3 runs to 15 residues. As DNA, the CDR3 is TGCAGCGTTGTGGCTCTCGCGGAAAGCACAGATACGCAGTATTTT. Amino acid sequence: CSVVALAESTDTQYF.

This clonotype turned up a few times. CDR3 sequence reads: CASRPRSTFGNTIYF. The CDR3 nucleotides are TGTGCCAGCAGACCGCGCAGTACCTTCGGAAACACCATATATTTT. The chain combines TRBV6-1 with TRBJ1-3, with no clear D. V shed 6 bases and J shed 4 bases, with 16 bases lying between them. This CDR3 is built from 15 residues. Germline CDR1 reads MNHNS; CDR2 reads SASEGT.

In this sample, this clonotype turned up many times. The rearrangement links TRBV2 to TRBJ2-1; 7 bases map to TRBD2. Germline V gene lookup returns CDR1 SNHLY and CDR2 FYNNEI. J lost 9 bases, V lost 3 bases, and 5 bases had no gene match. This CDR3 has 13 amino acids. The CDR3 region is CASSDAGEAEQFF. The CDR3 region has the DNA TGTGCCAGCAGTGACGCGGGAGAGGCTGAGCAGTTCTTC.